Here is one T cell receptor beta chain with its context. Its matching antigen is unknown. Germline CDR1 and CDR2: SGHNT and YYREEE (reference sequence). The CDR3 contains 15 residues. V trimming: 4 bases; J trimming: 4 bases; junction bases outside the gene matches: 9. The sample originates from a study of cytomegalovirus exposure and HLA in healthy donors. General study results and limits: Owing to their indistinguishability, certain V segments, notably TRBV6-2 and TRBV6-3, were excluded. A later analysis linked a missense DCLRE1C variant to TCR beta V- and J-gene trimming. Accurate prediction of most subjects' HLA-A and HLA-B alleles from TCR beta sequences was reported.

PCR was performed using 60 Vbeta and 13 Jbeta primers. Clones were sequenced by immunoSEQ multiplex PCR, and TCRdb holds only the in-frame ones, with some missing. Here the sample spans 150,000 to 200,000 clones, approximately 65% being singletons. The chain has TRBV5-4 and TRBJ1-1; 8 bases fit TRBD1. The clonotype was recovered from a man aged 40-55 years in good health and CMV-seronegative. Source material: PBMCs. The CDR3 region is CASSIDRGPGTEAFF. CDR3 DNA sequence: TGTGCCAGCAGCATAGACAGGGGTCCGGGCACTGAAGCTTTCTTT.